One and the same sample provided the 11 T cell receptor beta chains below, sequenced in a study of neurological immune-mediated disorders (dated by TCRdb to 2018 to 2020). Library creation used 5' RACE. Sequencing relied on an Illumina HiSeq 2500. TCRdb took the public reads, trimmed them with fastp at Q25, ran MiXCR for clone calling and kept in-frame beta chains. Rows are combined by CDR3 protein, so each entry shows the most common genes and DNA. Counted in this sample were roughly 40,000 distinct CDR3 sequences; 2% to 2.5% of them appeared once. Clones ranked in the top ten supply 2.4% of the sample. Sequenced material: PBMCs. These receptors originate from a man in his forties or fifties with multiple sclerosis.

This clonotype was detected many times. The gene calls are TRBV3-1 and TRBJ2-2; tentatively, D is TRBD2 (6 bases). This CDR3 has 16 amino acids. The V end lost 2 bases, the J end lost 4 bases, and 14 bases lay between the germline ends. The germline V gene has CDR1 LGHDT and CDR2 YNNKEL (reference sequence). CDR3: CASSQFNSGVTGELFF. The CDR3, as DNA: TGTGCCAGCAGCCAATTTAATAGCGGTGTCACCGGGGAGCTGTTTTTT.

This clonotype was observed many times. The chain is built from TRBV5-1 and TRBJ2-7, with 13 bases identical to TRBD2. The length of the CDR3 is 17 residues. Per germline, CDR1 SGHRS and CDR2 YFSETQ. V was pared by 2 bases and J by 5 bases, with 10 bases of the junction left unmatched. CDR3 in DNA: TGCGCCAGCAGCTTACCCCCGGGACTAGCGGGGTCCGACGAGCAGTACTTC. Protein: CASSLPPGLAGSDEQYF.

This clonotype was found many times. V usage is TRBV14 and J usage is TRBJ2-1, with 11 positions matching TRBD2. The CDR3 length is 15 residues. The ends lost 4 bases at V and 6 bases at J; junction bases unmatched: 5. Germline-derived CDR1 and CDR2 are SGHDN and FVKESK. For the CDR3, the DNA is TGTGCCAGCAGCCCACTAGCGGGGGCGGGCAATGAGCAGTTCTTC. Its translation is CASSPLAGAGNEQFF.

The gene calls are TRBV7-9 and TRBJ1-1; 9 bases fit TRBD1. The CDR3 consists of 15 residues. The J segment lost 1 base and the V segment lost 4 bases, leaving 4 bases of the junction unmatched. Germline lookup yields CDR1 SEHNR and CDR2 FQNEAQ (reference sequence). The CDR3 nucleotides read TGTGCCAGCAGCTCTGAGGACAGGGGGAACACTGAAGCTTTCTTT. Its translation is CASSSEDRGNTEAFF.

This clonotype has ten or more counts. V usage is TRBV10-3 and J usage is TRBJ2-4, with D possibly called TRBD1 or TRBD2 (5 bases each). V dropped 4 bases and J dropped 6 bases, with 10 bases sitting between them. This CDR3 is 13 amino acids long. The germline V gene has CDR1 ENHRY and CDR2 SYGVKD. The CDR3 is CAISGGSSNIQYF. As DNA, the CDR3 is TGTGCCATCAGTGGGGGGAGCTCAAACATTCAGTACTTC.

This clonotype was seen repeatedly, ten times or more. This chain uses TRBV5-1 with TRBJ1-4, with 7 bases fitting TRBD1. Trimming at V came to 0 bases and at J to 7 bases, leaving 15 bases not matched to a gene. The CDR3 totals 18 residues. From germline, CDR1 is SGHRS and CDR2 YFSETQ. CDR3 bases: TGCGCCAGCAGCTTGGCCTCGGGACAGTCTTTACTAGGTGAAAAACTGTTTTTT. Translated: CASSLASGQSLLGEKLFF.

Ten or more counts support this clonotype. The chain carries TRBV27 and TRBJ2-5; the D call may be TRBD1 or TRBD2 (5 bases each). V was trimmed by 3 bases and J by 2 bases, leaving 10 bases between them. The length of the CDR3 is 14 residues. Germline V gene lookup returns CDR1 MNHEY and CDR2 SMNVEV (reference sequence). The CDR3 region is CASSFGGGQETQYF. The CDR3 DNA follows: TGTGCCAGCAGTTTCGGTGGGGGACAAGAGACCCAGTACTTC.

V and J are TRBV7-9 and TRBJ1-1; D gene unclear. The V gene lost 5 bases and the J gene lost 7 bases, with 11 bases spanning the gap. This CDR3 has 12 residues. Germline V gives CDR1 SEHNR, CDR2 FQNEAQ (reference sequence). For the CDR3, the DNA is TGTGCCAGCAGCGGTGACGGATATGAAGCTTTCTTT. Translation: CASSGDGYEAFF.

This clonotype has a count of ten or more. CDR3: CASSFLLQGVADTQYF. The CDR3, as DNA: TGCGCCAGCAGCTTTTTGTTGCAGGGTGTCGCAGATACGCAGTATTTT. The chain carries TRBV5-1 and TRBJ2-3, with TRBD1 as a possible D gene (5 bases). V shed 2 bases and J shed 4 bases, with 17 bases lying between them. Per germline, CDR1 SGHRS and CDR2 YFSETQ. The CDR3 consists of 16 residues.

This clonotype was counted ten times or more. The chain joins TRBV12-3 or TRBV12-4 to TRBJ2-3; D is perhaps TRBD1 (5 bases). The CDR3 length is 15 residues. V lost 4 bases and J 0 bases, leaving 11 bases between the germline ends. In DNA, the CDR3 is TGTGCCAGCAGTTCCGGACAACCAAGCACAGATACGCAGTATTTT. Translation gives CASSSGQPSTDTQYF.

A word on this clonotype: No conserved phenylalanine or tryptophan ends this CDR3, so it is likely a read error. The chain is built from TRBV5-5 and TRBJ2-1; maybe TRBD2 (5 bases). Germline V lookup: CDR1 SGHKS, CDR2 YYEKEE (reference sequence). CDR3 length equals 15 residues. Trimming removed 3 bases from V and 0 bases from J, with 10 bases in between. The CDR3 reads CASSSEGGSYNEQFC. DNA for the CDR3: TGTGCCAGCAGCTCAGAAGGAGGCTCCTACAATGAGCAGTTCTGC.